This T cell receptor beta chain is from a study of regulatory T cells in long-lasting Graves disease. J gave up 6 bases and V 0 bases, and 7 bases lay outside the gene matches. The CDR3 loop spans 16 amino acids. Germline V gene sequence: CDR1 SGHRS, CDR2 YFSETQ. Documented time point: newly diagnosed GD, antithyroid drugs for less than 3 months. The TCR library used RNA extracted from PBMCs. Investigators prepared the TCR beta libraries by applying iRepertoire HTBI primers and Arm-PCR of CDR3 regions. A single record per CDR3 protein comes from TCRdb applying MiXCR to the multiplex PCR reads. The sample lists over 500,000 distinct CDR3 sequences, 15% to 20% occurring once. This same sample was also taken into another study, of T cells in Graves' hyperthyroidism and ophthalmopathy. That publication notes: Newly diagnosed hyperthyroidism, duration under 2 months, in patients aged 18 to 65.

The receptor was isolated from a woman aged 30 to 39 with Graves disease. The chain joins TRBV5-1 to TRBJ2-1, with 9 positions matching TRBD1. Sequencing used peripheral blood mononuclear cells (PBMCs), obtained at new diagnosis, from a patient treated with antithyroid drugs. Here the CDR3 reads CASSLAKTGGPNEQFF. Written as DNA, the CDR3 is TGCGCCAGCAGCTTGGCCAAGACAGGGGGTCCCAATGAGCAGTTCTTC.